This is a list of T cell receptor beta chains from one sample in a study of cytomegalovirus exposure and HLA in healthy donors. Some clones are missing from TCRdb's copy, which holds only in-frame ones; the method was immunoSEQ multiplex PCR. The profile shows 150,000 or so clones, 80% of them singletons. Material for sequencing was PBMCs. These receptors were obtained from a woman between 50 and 59 years old in good health and CMV-seropositive. CDR3s include the opening cysteine and the closing phenylalanine or tryptophan. The D gene is left open where the match is weak. Rows may omit the clone size; those that give it use once, few, many or a size class.

J,size,V,D,DNA,CDR3
TRBJ1-2,-,TRBV30,-,TGTGCTTGCGGGGGTGCGGGTCATGGCTACACCTTC,CACGGAGHGYTF
TRBJ2-3,-,TRBV7-7,-,TGTGCTAGCAGCCCCGGGGTGTGGGGATCTCAGATGGATACGCAGTATTTT,CASSPGVWGSQMDTQYF
TRBJ2-1,-,TRBV11-1,TRBD1,TGTGCCAGCAGCTCGATACAGGGGCGTCGGGAGCAGTTCTTC,CASSSIQGRREQFF
TRBJ1-5,-,TRBV5-8,-,TGTGCCAGTCAGCCGCGGGGGGTCCTTAGCAATCAGCCCCAGCATTTT,CASQPRGVLSNQPQHF
TRBJ1-2,-,TRBV4-3,-,TGCGCCAGCAGCCGGATACAGGGCCCCTATGGCTACACCTTC,CASSRIQGPYGYTF
TRBJ2-3,-,TRBV7-9,-,TGTGCCAGCAGCTTAGGGGGCTTGGGCGAGGATACGCAGTATTTT,CASSLGGLGEDTQYF
TRBJ2-2,-,TRBV5-1,-,TGCGCCAGCCGGGGGGCATTGAACACCGGGGAGCTGTTTTTT,CASRGALNTGELFF
TRBJ2-7,-,TRBV29-1,TRBD1,TGCAGCGTTGAGAAGGACAGGGGCTACGAGCAGTACTTC,CSVEKDRGYEQYF
TRBJ2-5,-,TRBV6-6,TRBD2,TGTGCCAGCAGCGGGACTAGCGGGGGTGAGACCCAGTACTTC,CASSGTSGGETQYF
TRBJ2-2,once,TRBV7-2,TRBD1,TGTGCCAGCAGCCCGAGGACAGGGTTCGGGGAGCTGTTTTTT,CASSPRTGFGELFF
TRBJ1-2,-,TRBV5-1,TRBD1,TGCGCCAGCAGCTCCCCACTCCGACAGGGCGGCTACACCTTC,CASSSPLRQGGYTF
TRBJ2-7,-,TRBV18,TRBD2,TGTGCCAGCTCACCTGGACTAGCGGGACTTTACGAGCAGTACTTC,CASSPGLAGLYEQYF
TRBJ2-2,-,TRBV5-1,-,TGCGCCAGCAGCTTGGACAGGGCTGACACCGGGGAGCTGTTTTTT,CASSLDRADTGELFF
TRBJ1-2,-,TRBV30,TRBD1,TGTGCCTGGAACCGGGACAGCACTAACTATGGCTACACCTTC,CAWNRDSTNYGYTF
TRBJ1-1,-,TRBV5-1,TRBD1,TGCGCCAGCAGCACCCGACAGGGTGCCGGCACTGAAGCTTTCTTT,CASSTRQGAGTEAFF
TRBJ2-3,-,TRBV18,-,TGTGCCAGCTCATTTGGGGGGTCGGGACGCACCACAGATACGCAGTATTTT,CASSFGGSGRTTDTQYF